This entry lists 22 T cell receptor beta chains sequenced from one sample in a study of shared clonotypes between healthy human individuals (dated by TCRdb to about 2020). Libraries were prepared through the immunoSEQ multiplex PCR assay. The source is immuneACCESS, and TCRdb retained only in-frame sequences with V and J called. Part of the clones is not carried over; for the studies checked, unresolved V genes explain less than half of this, and the remainder is unexplained. A total of over 2 million clones appear in this sample, less than 95% of them only once. 0.37% of the sample rests with the top ten. Material: naive CD4+ T cells from PBMCs. Reading the label with the study, this specimen's cell subset or site is: CD45RA+ positively selected. The source of these receptors is a man aged 18 to 30 in good health. Some clones in this sample may be carry-over from other donors' samples.

V and J are TRBV5-1 and TRBJ1-4; 7 bases align to TRBD1. Germline lookup yields CDR1 SGHRS and CDR2 YFSETQ. V trimming: 1 base; J trimming: 5 bases; junction bases outside the gene matches: 8. The CDR3 consists of 16 residues. The CDR3 region is CASSLTPGQTNEKLFF. The DNA for the CDR3 is TGCGCCAGCAGCTTGACCCCGGGACAGACAAATGAAAAACTGTTTTTT.

The rearrangement uses TRBV6-5 and TRBJ1-2; the match to TRBD1 covers 7 bases. The germline V gene encodes CDR1 MNHEY and CDR2 SVGAGI. The V segment lost 0 bases and the J segment 4 bases; nucleotides outside the gene matches: 5. The CDR3 spans 15 residues. In nucleotides, the CDR3 is TGTGCCAGCAGTTACTCGGGCAGGGGGGTCTATGGCTACACCTTC. It specifies CASSYSGRGVYGYTF.

V and J are TRBV4-2 and TRBJ2-7; 13 bases match TRBD2. Germline V gives CDR1 LGHNA, CDR2 YNFKEQ. The length of the CDR3 is 15 residues. After removal of 6 bases from V and 2 bases from J, the junction contained 4 bases not matched to a gene. The DNA for the CDR3 is TGTGCCAGCAGTTTCGGACTAGCGGGAGCCTACGAGCAGTACTTC. It codes for CASSFGLAGAYEQYF.

J is TRBJ2-1 and V is TRBV10-3, with D unresolved. The CDR3 is 16 amino acids. Trimming removed 3 bases at V and 4 bases at J, with 16 bases between. Germline V lookup: CDR1 ENHRY, CDR2 SYGVKD. CDR3 DNA: TGTGCCATCAGTGAATCCGGAACTGCCACTTACAATGAGCAGTTCTTC. Translation: CAISESGTATYNEQFF.

The rearrangement uses TRBV5-3 and TRBJ1-2; 8 nucleotides line up with TRBD1. TRBV5-3 is classed as an ORF, of uncertain function. The CDR3 loop spans 13 amino acids. V trimming: 8 bases; J trimming: 9 bases; junction bases outside the gene matches: 12. The CDR3 DNA follows: TGTGCCAGCAGGGGGCGCGGGCGGAGGTGCTACACCTTC. Translation gives CASRGRGRRCYTF.

The chain is built from TRBV4-2 and TRBJ1-2; 8 bases agree with TRBD1. Germline CDR1 reads LGHNA; CDR2 reads YNFKEQ. This CDR3 is 16 amino acids long. Trimming cost V 6 bases and J 1 base; bases outside gene matches: 10. CDR3 sequence: CASRQSTGGLNYGYTF. The DNA for the CDR3 is TGTGCCAGCAGACAAAGTACAGGGGGACTTAACTATGGCTACACCTTC.

CDR3 region: CASLRTGGSEQYF. In DNA, the CDR3 is TGTGCCAGTTTGAGGACAGGCGGTAGCGAGCAGTACTTC. The chain combines TRBV2 with TRBJ2-7; 7 bases match TRBD1. CDR3 length: 13 residues. Losses at the gene ends were 9 bases for V and 6 bases for J; bases not matched to a gene: 11. Germline V gene lookup returns CDR1 SNHLY and CDR2 FYNNEI. Variable domain in full (rest from reference TRBV2 and TRBJ2-7): EPEVTQTPSHQVTQMGQEVILRCVPISNHLYFYWYRQILGQKVEFLVSFYNNEISEKSEIFDDQFSVERPDGSNFTLKIRSTKLEDSAMYFCASLRTGGSEQYFGPGTRLTVT.

The CDR3 loop reads CASSYAGYEKLFF. The CDR3 region has the DNA TGTGCCAGCAGTTATGCAGGGTATGAAAAACTGTTTTTT. This chain uses TRBV28 with TRBJ1-4; a weak D match, TRBD1 (5 bases). CDR1 MDHEN and CDR2 SYDVKM come from the germline V gene. Between the trimmed V and J ends, which lost 4 bases and 6 bases, there was a span of 9 bases. The CDR3 loop spans 13 amino acids.

The table lists this clone with a few counts. The sample contains more than one DNA sequence encoding this CDR3. CDR3 coding DNA: TGCGCCAGCAGCTTGGGACTAGCGGGGTACAATGAGCAGTTCTTC. As protein: CASSLGLAGYNEQFF. This chain links TRBV5-1 with TRBJ2-1; TRBD2 agrees at 11 bases. This CDR3 is built from 15 residues. Germline-derived CDR1 and CDR2 are SGHRS and YFSETQ. V gave up 0 bases and J gave up 4 bases; unmatched junction bases: 0. Using reference TRBV5-1 and TRBJ2-1 for the parts outside the CDR3, the full variable domain is KAGVTQTPRYLIKTRGQQVTLSCSPISGHRSVSWYQQTPGQGLQFLFEYFSETQRNKGNFPGRFSGRQFSNSRSEMNVSTLELGDSALYLCASSLGLAGYNEQFFGPGTRLTVL.

The chain recombines TRBV19 with TRBJ2-1; D not certain. Between the trimmed V and J ends, which lost 5 bases and 2 bases, there was a span of 16 bases. CDR1 is LNHDA and CDR2 is SQIVND in the germline V gene (reference sequence). The CDR3 loop spans 16 amino acids. The DNA for the CDR3 is TGTGCCAGTAGTCCTCCCTCACTTCTTGCCTACAATGAGCAGTTCTTC. This translates into CASSPPSLLAYNEQFF. The entire variable domain, with the rest obtained from reference TRBV19 and TRBJ2-1, is as follows: DGGITQSPKYLFRKEGQNVTLSCEQNLNHDAMYWYRQDPGQGLRLIYYSQIVNDFQKGDIAEGYSVSREKKESFPLTVTSAQKNPTAFYLCASSPPSLLAYNEQFFGPGTRLTVL.

This sequence joins TRBV5-1 and TRBJ2-7, with TRBD1 matching 8 bases. CDR3 size: 14 residues. From germline, CDR1 is SGHRS and CDR2 YFSETQ. After removal of 5 bases from V and 5 bases from J, the junction contained 9 bases not matched to a gene. The CDR3 DNA reads TGCGCCAGCAGTGGCAGGGGGCGCCCCGACGAGCAGTACTTC. It translates to CASSGRGRPDEQYF. The full variable domain, rest sourced from reference TRBV5-1 and TRBJ2-7, is KAGVTQTPRYLIKTRGQQVTLSCSPISGHRSVSWYQQTPGQGLQFLFEYFSETQRNKGNFPGRFSGRQFSNSRSEMNVSTLELGDSALYLCASSGRGRPDEQYFGPGTRLTVT.

The chain recombines TRBV4-1 with TRBJ1-2; a possible D gene is TRBD1 (5 bases). V lost 1 base and J lost 7, with 7 bases in between. CDR3 size: 12 residues. The germline V gene has CDR1 MGHRA and CDR2 YSYEKL. CDR3 loop: CASSQAGGGYTF. As DNA, the CDR3 is TGCGCCAGCAGCCAAGCCGGGGGTGGCTACACCTTC.

The J gene is TRBJ2-7, the V gene TRBV6-5; D may be TRBD1 (5 bases). Per germline, CDR1 MNHEY and CDR2 SVGAGI. This CDR3 is built from 12 residues. The ends were cut back, 6 bases at V and 4 bases at J, with 10 bases in the middle. CDR3 coding DNA: TGTGCCAGCAGGCCGACAGAGTACGAGCAGTACTTC. Translation: CASRPTEYEQYF.

The chain couples TRBV2 to TRBJ2-7; 14 bases map to TRBD2. Trimming cost V 6 bases and J 4 bases; bases outside gene matches: 8. The CDR3 runs 16 residues. Germline CDR1 is SNHLY and CDR2 is FYNNEI. CDR3 sequence (DNA): TGTGCCAGCAGACCCGGGACTAGCGGGAGTAGGTACGAGCAGTACTTC. The encoded protein is CASRPGTSGSRYEQYF.

The genes are TRBV2 and TRBJ2-5; 8 positions agree with TRBD1. Trimming took 3 bases from V and 2 from J; bases not matched to a gene: 5. This CDR3 has 15 amino acids. Germline CDR1 is SNHLY and CDR2 is FYNNEI. The CDR3 spells CASSDQGQAQETQYF. In nucleotides, the CDR3 is TGTGCCAGCAGTGACCAGGGACAGGCTCAAGAGACCCAGTACTTC.

This rearrangement joins TRBV5-5 to TRBJ1-3; D gene ambiguous. With 2 bases removed from V and 2 bases from J, the gap between germline ends came to 8 bases. Looked up from germline, CDR1 is SGHKS and CDR2 is YYEKEE (reference sequence). This CDR3 comprises 14 residues. CDR3 DNA sequence: TGTGCCAGCAGCTTACACGAGGCTGGAAACACCATATATTTT. The encoded protein is CASSLHEAGNTIYF.

Regarding this clone: The sample has other DNA sequences that encode this CDR3 too. The DNA for the CDR3 is TGCAGCGTTCGACAGGGTAGCAATCAGCCCCAGCATTTT. This codes for CSVRQGSNQPQHF. The chain recombines TRBV29-1 with TRBJ1-5; TRBD1 agrees at 7 bases. This CDR3 has 13 residues. In germline, CDR1 is SQVTM, CDR2 ANQGSEA. Germline trimming cut 5 bases from V and 0 bases from J; bases unmatched to any gene: 1.

On this clone: Other nucleotide sequences from this sample produce the same CDR3. V and J are TRBV30 and TRBJ2-2; no reliable D call. This CDR3 is 13 amino acids long. V was trimmed by 5 bases and J by 3 bases, leaving 10 bases between them. In germline, CDR1 is GTSNPN, CDR2 SVGIG (reference sequence). The CDR3 bases are TGTGCCTGGTCCAGACGGGACACCGGGGAGCTGTTTTTT. Translation: CAWSRRDTGELFF.

Comment on this clone: One end of the junction does not line up with germline, which may come from a read error. The DNA for the CDR3 is TGTGCCAGCAGTTATGGGAGGCCGAACACCGGGGGGCTGTTTTTT. This encodes CASSYGRPNTGGLFF. The chain carries TRBV6-5 and TRBJ2-2, with D possibly being TRBD2 (6 bases). The CDR3 contains 15 residues. CDR1 is MNHEY, CDR2 SVGAGI, per germline.

V and J are TRBV9 and TRBJ1-2; TRBD1 matches at 12 bases. Germline values: CDR1 SGDLS, CDR2 YYNGEE. The CDR3 has 17 residues. V lost 3 bases and J lost 6; bases outside the gene matches: 12. The CDR3 reads CASSGRGTGGKGNGYTF. The CDR3, as DNA: TGTGCCAGCAGCGGAAGGGGGACAGGGGGCAAGGGGAATGGCTACACCTTC.

This sequence joins TRBV27 and TRBJ1-2; 9 nucleotides match TRBD1. Trimming took 6 bases from V and 4 from J; bases not matched to a gene: 9. This CDR3 is 15 amino acids long. Germline loops: CDR1 MNHEY, CDR2 SMNVEV (reference sequence). The CDR3 loop reads CASSATGTGSYGYTF. In DNA, the CDR3 is TGTGCCAGCAGCGCAACCGGGACAGGGAGCTATGGCTACACCTTC.

This rearrangement joins TRBV4-3 to TRBJ2-5; 11 bases agree with TRBD2. The V gene end was trimmed by 0 bases and the J gene end by 4 bases; junction bases not matched to a gene: 4. CDR3 length: 16 residues. Germline-derived CDR1 and CDR2 are LGHNA and YSLEER. The CDR3 bases are TGCGCCAGCAGCCAAGACGGACTAGCGGGTAGAGAGACCCAGTACTTC. Translation gives CASSQDGLAGRETQYF.